This T cell receptor (beta chain) was sequenced in a study of cytomegalovirus exposure and HLA in healthy donors. Every donor was a healthy person donating bone marrow. Germline values: CDR1 MDHEN, CDR2 SYDVKM. The CDR3 is 11 residues long. V lost 6 bases, J lost 10 bases, and 12 bases lay in between. PCR amplification relied on 60 Vbeta primers (plus 13 Jbeta primers). Original analysis: A later analysis counted approximately 80 million unique TCR beta chains, some 12 million shared. TCRdb's copy holds only in-frame clones and misses some; the assay was immunoSEQ multiplex PCR. Clone size and V and J calls were adopted from that table, with D and trimming inferred from the DNA. The sample consists of approximately 190,000 clones, over 80% of them appearing once.

The TCR was taken from a man under 40 in good health and CMV-seronegative. The sample taken for sequencing was PBMCs. The chain employs TRBV28 and TRBJ1-2; D call uncertain. The CDR3 DNA is TGTGCCAGCAGCTCCGACTGGCCCTACACCTTC. The encoded protein is CASSSDWPYTF.